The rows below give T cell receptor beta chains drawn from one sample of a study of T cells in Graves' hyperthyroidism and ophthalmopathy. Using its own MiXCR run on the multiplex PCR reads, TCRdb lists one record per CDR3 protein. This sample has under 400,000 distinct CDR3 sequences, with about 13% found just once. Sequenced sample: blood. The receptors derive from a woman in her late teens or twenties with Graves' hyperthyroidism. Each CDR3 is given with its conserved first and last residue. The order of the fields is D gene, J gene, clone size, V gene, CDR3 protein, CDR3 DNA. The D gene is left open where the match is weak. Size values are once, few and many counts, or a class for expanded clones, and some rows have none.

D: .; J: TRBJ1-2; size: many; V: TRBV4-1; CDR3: CASSFTSSTVGYGYTF; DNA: TGCGCCAGCAGCTTCACTTCTTCGACAGTTGGCTATGGCTACACCTTC
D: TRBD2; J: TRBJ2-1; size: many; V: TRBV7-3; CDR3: CASSVSSGEQFF; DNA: TGTGCCAGCAGCGTATCTAGCGGGGAGCAGTTCTTC
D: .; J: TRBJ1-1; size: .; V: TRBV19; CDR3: CASINPGWNTEAFF; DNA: TGTGCCAGTATAAACCCCGGCTGGAACACTGAAGCTTTCTTT
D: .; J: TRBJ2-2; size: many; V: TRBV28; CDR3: CASPRPGNTGELFF; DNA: TGTGCCAGCCCCAGGCCGGGGAACACCGGGGAGCTGTTTTTT
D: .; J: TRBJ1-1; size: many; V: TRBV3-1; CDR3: CASSHTGLSFF; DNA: TGTGCCAGCAGCCACACAGGGTTATCTTTCTTT
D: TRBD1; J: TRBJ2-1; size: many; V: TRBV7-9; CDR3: CASSPRTGWNEQFF; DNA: TGTGCCAGCAGCCCCCGGACAGGGTGGAATGAGCAGTTCTTC
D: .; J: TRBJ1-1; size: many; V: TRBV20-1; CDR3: CSAPRGNTEAFF; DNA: TGCAGTGCTCCTCGAGGGAACACTGAAGCTTTCTTT
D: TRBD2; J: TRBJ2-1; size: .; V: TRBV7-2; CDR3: CASSLTSGRTDEQFF; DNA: TGTGCCAGCAGCTTGACTAGCGGGAGGACCGATGAGCAGTTCTTC
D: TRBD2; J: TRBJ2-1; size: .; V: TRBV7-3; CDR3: CASSPGGSGFEQFF; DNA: TGTGCCAGCAGCCCCGGGGGGTCAGGGTTTGAGCAGTTCTTC
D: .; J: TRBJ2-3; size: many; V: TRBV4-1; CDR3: CASSQGSPDTQYF; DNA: TGCGCCAGCAGCCAGGGAAGTCCAGATACGCAGTATTTT
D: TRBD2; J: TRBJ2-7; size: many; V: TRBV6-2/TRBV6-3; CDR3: CASSYSAGAGERQYF; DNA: TGTGCCAGCAGTTACTCAGCGGGGGCCGGGGAACGACAGTACTTC
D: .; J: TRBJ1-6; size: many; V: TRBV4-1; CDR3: CASSQDPTGLGDNSPLHF; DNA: TGCGCCAGCAGCCAGGACCCTACAGGTTTGGGGGATAATTCACCCCTCCACTTT
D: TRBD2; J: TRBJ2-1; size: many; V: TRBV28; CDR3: CASSPRLAGEQFF; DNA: TGTGCCAGCAGCCCGAGACTAGCGGGAGAGCAGTTCTTC
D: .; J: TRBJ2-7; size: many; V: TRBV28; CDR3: CASVPGSEAAAYEQYF; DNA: TGTGCCAGCGTCCCCGGATCCGAGGCAGCAGCCTACGAGCAGTACTTC
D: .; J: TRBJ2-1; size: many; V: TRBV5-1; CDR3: CASSAGTSYNEQFF; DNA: TGCGCCAGCAGCGCCGGGACTTCCTACAATGAGCAGTTCTTC
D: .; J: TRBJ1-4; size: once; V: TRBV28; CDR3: CASRRNEKLFF; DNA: TGTGCCAGCAGGAGGAATGAAAAACTGTTTTTT
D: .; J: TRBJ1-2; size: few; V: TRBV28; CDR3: CASRPGYRINYGYTF; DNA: TGTGCCAGCAGGCCCGGGTACAGAATCAACTATGGCTACACCTTC
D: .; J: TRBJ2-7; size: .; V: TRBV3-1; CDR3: CASSQGGATYEQYF; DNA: TGTGCCAGCAGCCAAGGGGGGGCAACCTACGAGCAGTACTTC
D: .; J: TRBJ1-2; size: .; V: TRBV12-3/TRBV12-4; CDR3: CASSAWTQANYGYTF; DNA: TGTGCCAGCAGTGCGTGGACCCAGGCCAACTATGGCTACACCTTC
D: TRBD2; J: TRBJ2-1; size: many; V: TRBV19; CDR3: CASTGTSGRTEQFF; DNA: TGTGCCAGCACCGGGACTAGCGGGAGAACTGAGCAGTTCTTC
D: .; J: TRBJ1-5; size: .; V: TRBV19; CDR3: CASSIWGASNQPQHF; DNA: TGTGCCAGTAGTATATGGGGGGCTAGCAATCAGCCCCAGCATTTT
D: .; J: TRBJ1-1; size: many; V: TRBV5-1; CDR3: CASGLTGHQNTEAFF; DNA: TGCGCCAGCGGTCTAACCGGACATCAGAACACTGAAGCTTTCTTT
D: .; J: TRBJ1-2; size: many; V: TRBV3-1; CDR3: CASSQDWSSYTF; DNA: TGTGCCAGCAGCCAAGATTGGAGCAGCTACACCTTC
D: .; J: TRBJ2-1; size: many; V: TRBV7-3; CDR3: CASSLTDNEQFF; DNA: TGTGCCAGCAGCTTGACGGACAATGAGCAGTTCTTC
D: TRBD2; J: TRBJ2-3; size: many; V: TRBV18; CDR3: CASSPPSLAGADTQYF; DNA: TGTGCCAGCTCACCACCGTCGCTAGCGGGAGCAGATACGCAGTATTTT
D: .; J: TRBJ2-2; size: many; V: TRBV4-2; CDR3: CASSQGANTGELFF; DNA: TGTGCCAGCAGCCAAGGCGCGAACACCGGGGAGCTGTTTTTT
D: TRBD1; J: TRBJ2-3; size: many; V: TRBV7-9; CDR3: CASSSRDRFTDTQYF; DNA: TGTGCCAGCAGCTCCCGGGACAGGTTCACAGATACGCAGTATTTT
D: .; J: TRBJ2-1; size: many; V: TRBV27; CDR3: CASSSLENEQFF; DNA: TGTGCCAGCAGTTCCCTTGAAAATGAGCAGTTCTTC
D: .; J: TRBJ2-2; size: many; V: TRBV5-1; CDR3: CASGVGEISSTGELFF; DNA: TGCGCCAGCGGGGTTGGAGAGATTAGCTCCACCGGGGAGCTGTTTTTT
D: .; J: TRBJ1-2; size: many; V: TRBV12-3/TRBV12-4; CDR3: CASSLQSGYGYTF; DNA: TGTGCCAGCAGTCTACAGTCTGGTTATGGCTACACCTTC
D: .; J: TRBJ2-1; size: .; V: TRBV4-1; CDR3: CASSQLDMVDYNEQFF; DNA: TGCGCCAGCAGCCAACTTGACATGGTGGACTACAATGAGCAGTTCTTC
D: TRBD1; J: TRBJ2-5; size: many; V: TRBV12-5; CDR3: CASGSDRAQETQYF; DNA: TGTGCTAGTGGTTCTGACAGGGCCCAAGAGACCCAGTACTTC
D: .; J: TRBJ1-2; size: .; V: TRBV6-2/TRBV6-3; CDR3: CASSETLDTTNYGYTF; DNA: TGTGCCAGCAGCGAAACACTAGACACCACTAACTATGGCTACACCTTC
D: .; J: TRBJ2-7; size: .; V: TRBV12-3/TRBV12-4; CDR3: CASSSHSSYEQYF; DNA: TGTGCCAGCAGTTCACACTCATCCTACGAGCAGTACTTC
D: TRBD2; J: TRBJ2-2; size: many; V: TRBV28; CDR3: CASETLGGDTGELFF; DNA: TGTGCCAGTGAAACACTGGGGGGGGACACCGGGGAGCTGTTTTTT
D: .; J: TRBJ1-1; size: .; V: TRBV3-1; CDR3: CASSPGYLRVIPEAFF; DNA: TGTGCCAGCAGCCCAGGCTACCTCAGGGTTATTCCTGAAGCTTTCTTT
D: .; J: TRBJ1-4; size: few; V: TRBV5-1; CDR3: CASSLGGTAREKLFF; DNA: TGCGCCAGCAGCTTGGGGGGGACGGCTCGGGAAAAACTGTTTTTT
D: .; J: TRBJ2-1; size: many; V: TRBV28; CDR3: CASTVSESYNEQFF; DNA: TGTGCCAGCACCGTTAGCGAGTCCTACAATGAGCAGTTCTTC
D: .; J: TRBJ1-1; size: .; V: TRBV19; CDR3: CASLTPRPGGTEAFF; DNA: TGTGCCAGCCTTACCCCAAGACCCGGGGGCACTGAAGCTTTCTTT
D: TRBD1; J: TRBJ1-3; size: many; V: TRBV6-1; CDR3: CASSSTGNSGNTIYF; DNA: TGTGCCAGCAGTTCGACAGGGAACTCTGGAAACACCATATATTTT
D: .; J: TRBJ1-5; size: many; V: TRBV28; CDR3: CASSYRRGPYSNQPQHF; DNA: TGTGCCAGCAGCTACCGTCGGGGACCTTATAGCAATCAGCCCCAGCATTTT
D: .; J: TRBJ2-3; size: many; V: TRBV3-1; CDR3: CASSDPRGGGTQYF; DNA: TGTGCCAGCAGCGACCCCCGGGGAGGCGGTACGCAGTATTTT